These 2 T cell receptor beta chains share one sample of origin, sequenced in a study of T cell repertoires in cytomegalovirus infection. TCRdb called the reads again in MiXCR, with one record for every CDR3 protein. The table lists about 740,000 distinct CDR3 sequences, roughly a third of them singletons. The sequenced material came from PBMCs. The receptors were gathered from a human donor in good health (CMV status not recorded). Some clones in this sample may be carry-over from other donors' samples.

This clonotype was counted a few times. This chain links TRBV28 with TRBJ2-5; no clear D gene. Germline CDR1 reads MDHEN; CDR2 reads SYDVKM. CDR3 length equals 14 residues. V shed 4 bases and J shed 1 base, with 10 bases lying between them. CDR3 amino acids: CASSSAGPQETQYF. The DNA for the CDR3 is TGTGCCAGCAGTTCCGCAGGTCCCCAAGAGACCCAGTACTTC.

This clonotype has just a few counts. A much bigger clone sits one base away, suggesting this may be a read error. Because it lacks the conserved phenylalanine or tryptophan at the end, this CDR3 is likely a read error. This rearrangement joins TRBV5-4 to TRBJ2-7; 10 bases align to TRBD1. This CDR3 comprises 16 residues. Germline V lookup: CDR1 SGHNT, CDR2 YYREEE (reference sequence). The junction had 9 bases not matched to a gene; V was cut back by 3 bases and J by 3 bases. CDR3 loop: CASSSVSRDRGYEQYL. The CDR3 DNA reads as TGTGCCAGCAGCTCGGTCAGCAGGGACAGGGGCTACGAGCAGTACTTA.